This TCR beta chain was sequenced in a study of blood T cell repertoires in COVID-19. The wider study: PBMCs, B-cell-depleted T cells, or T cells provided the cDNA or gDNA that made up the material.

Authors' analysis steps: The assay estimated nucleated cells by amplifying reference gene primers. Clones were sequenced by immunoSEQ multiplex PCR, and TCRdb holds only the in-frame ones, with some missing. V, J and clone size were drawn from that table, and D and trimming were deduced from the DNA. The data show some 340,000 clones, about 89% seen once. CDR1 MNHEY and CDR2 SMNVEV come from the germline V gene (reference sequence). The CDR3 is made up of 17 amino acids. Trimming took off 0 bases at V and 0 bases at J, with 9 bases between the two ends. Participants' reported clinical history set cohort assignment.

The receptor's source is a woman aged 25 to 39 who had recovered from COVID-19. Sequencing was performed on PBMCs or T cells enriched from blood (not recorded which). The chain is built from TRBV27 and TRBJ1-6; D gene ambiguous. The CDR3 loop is CASSLSGGSSYNSPLHF. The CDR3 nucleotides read TGTGCCAGCAGTTTATCGGGAGGGAGCTCCTATAATTCACCCCTCCACTTT.